This TCR beta chain came from a study of regulatory T cells in long-lasting Graves disease. Study-wide findings and caveats: Comparison showed that persistent patients shared more public clonotypes (about 2,700) than new patients (966).

Time point indicated: persistent/refractory GD, antithyroid drugs over 5 years with positive TRAb. The TCR library used RNA extracted from PBMCs. Construction of the TCR beta libraries employed iRepertoire HTBI primers in conjunction with Arm-PCR of CDR3 regions. TCRdb independently ran MiXCR on the multiplex PCR reads; one entry per CDR3 protein. Of about 310,000 distinct CDR3 sequences in the sample, 22% were seen once. Points on this clonotype: Its antigen is undetermined.

This CDR3 is 10 amino acids long. The germline V gene has CDR1 GTSNPN and CDR2 SVGIG (reference sequence). Trimming removed 5 bases at V and 5 bases at J, with 4 bases between. This receptor was identified in a female donor with Graves disease. This material consisted of peripheral blood mononuclear cells (PBMCs), taken when the disease was refractory, from a patient treated with antithyroid drugs. The chain uses TRBV30 and TRBJ2-1; unclear D gene. For the CDR3, the DNA is TGTGCCTGGGGGAACAATGAGCAGTTCTTC. Protein sequence: CAWGNNEQFF.